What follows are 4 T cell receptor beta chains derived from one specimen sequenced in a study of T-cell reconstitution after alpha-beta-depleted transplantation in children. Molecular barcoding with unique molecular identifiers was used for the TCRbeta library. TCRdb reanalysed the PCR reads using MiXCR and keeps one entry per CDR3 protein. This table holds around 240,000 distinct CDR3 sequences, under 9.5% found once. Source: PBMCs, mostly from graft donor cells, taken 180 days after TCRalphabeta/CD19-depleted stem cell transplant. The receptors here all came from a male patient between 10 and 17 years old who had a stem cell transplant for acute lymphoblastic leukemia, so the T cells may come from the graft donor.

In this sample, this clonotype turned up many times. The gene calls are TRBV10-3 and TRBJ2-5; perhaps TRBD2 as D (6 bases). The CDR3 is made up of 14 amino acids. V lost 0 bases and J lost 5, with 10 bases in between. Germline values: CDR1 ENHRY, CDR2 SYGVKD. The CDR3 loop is CAISESGGMETQYF. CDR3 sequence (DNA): TGTGCCATCAGTGAGTCGGGGGGAATGGAGACCCAGTACTTC.

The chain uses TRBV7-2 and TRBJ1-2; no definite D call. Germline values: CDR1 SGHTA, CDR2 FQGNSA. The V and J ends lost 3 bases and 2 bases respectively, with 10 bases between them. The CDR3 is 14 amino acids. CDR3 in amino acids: CASSLRPGNYGYTF. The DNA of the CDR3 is TGTGCCAGCAGCTTGCGGCCGGGAAACTATGGCTACACCTTC.

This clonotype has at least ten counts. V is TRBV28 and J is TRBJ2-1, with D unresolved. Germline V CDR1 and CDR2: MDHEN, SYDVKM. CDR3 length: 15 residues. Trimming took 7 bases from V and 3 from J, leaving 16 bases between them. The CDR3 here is CASKGEPHFYNEQFF. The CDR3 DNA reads TGTGCCAGCAAGGGTGAGCCCCACTTCTACAATGAGCAGTTCTTC.

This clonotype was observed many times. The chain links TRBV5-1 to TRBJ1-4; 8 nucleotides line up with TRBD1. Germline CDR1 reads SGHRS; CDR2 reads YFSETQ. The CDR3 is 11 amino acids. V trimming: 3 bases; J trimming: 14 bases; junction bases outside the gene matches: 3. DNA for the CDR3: TGCGCCAGCAGCTCAGGACAGGGCCTGTTTTTT. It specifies CASSSGQGLFF.